The 6 T cell receptor beta chains below all came from one sample that was sequenced in a study of patients and donors after allogeneic stem cell transplantation (dated by TCRdb to 2018 to 2021). Libraries were made using RT-PCR. The listed sequencing device is NextSeq 550. Using fastp trimming at Q25 and MiXCR clonotype assembly, TCRdb reanalyzed the public sequencing data and kept in-frame beta chains. Rows with one shared CDR3 protein collapse into an entry with the most common genes and DNA. The table for this sample lists more than 850,000 distinct CDR3 sequences; about a sixth of them were counted only once. The ten largest clones capture 5.5% to 6.5% of the sample. Sequencing was carried out using blood, either unsorted or a sorted T cell fraction (not recorded which). Receptors were obtained from a human donor who was either an allogeneic HSCT recipient or a stem cell or donor lymphocyte infusion donor (not recorded which). It is not recorded whose cells these are; they may come from a transplant donor.

The chain couples TRBV6-1 to TRBJ1-1; 7 bases line up with TRBD1. The CDR3 totals 16 residues. The V gene end was trimmed by 6 bases and the J gene end by 4 bases; junction bases not matched to a gene: 14. Germline-derived CDR1 and CDR2 are MNHNS and SASEGT. In nucleotides, the CDR3 is TGTGCCAGCAGGGGGGGGGACAGTGGTCTCGGCACTGAAGCTTTCTTT. This codes for CASRGGDSGLGTEAFF.

This clonotype was observed a few times. The chain couples TRBV7-3 to TRBJ2-5; possibly TRBD1 for D (6 bases). The CDR3 runs 13 residues. Germline CDR1 reads SGHTA; CDR2 reads FQGTGA. The chain's CDR3 is CSSSGTNQETQYF. CDR3 in DNA: TGTTCCTCCTCGGGGACAAACCAAGAGACCCAGTACTTC. Using reference TRBV7-3 and TRBJ2-5 for the parts outside the CDR3, the full variable domain is GAGVSQTPSNKVTEKGKYVELRCDPISGHTALYWYRQSLGQGPEFLIYFQGTGAADDSGLPNDRFFAVRPEGSVSTLKIQRTERGDSAVYLCSSSGTNQETQYFGPGTRLLVL.

The chain combines TRBV9 with TRBJ2-3, with 9 positions matching TRBD1. Per the germline V gene, CDR1 is SGDLS and CDR2 is YYNGEE. Losses at the gene ends were 2 bases for V and 6 bases for J; bases not matched to a gene: 7. This CDR3 comprises 15 residues. The chain's CDR3 is CASSVGTGFSDTQYF. The DNA for the CDR3 is TGTGCCAGCAGCGTCGGGACAGGGTTTTCGGATACGCAGTATTTT.

The sample holds many counts of this clonotype. The V gene is TRBV10-3, the J gene TRBJ1-5; maybe TRBD1 (5 bases). V lost 0 bases to trimming and J lost 3 bases, with 12 bases between them. CDR1 and CDR2 (germline): ENHRY, SYGVKD. This CDR3 is 16 amino acids long. CDR3 region: CAISESGGTHNQPQHF. DNA for the CDR3: TGTGCCATCAGTGAGTCGGGCGGGACGCACAATCAGCCCCAGCATTTT.

This sequence joins TRBV2 and TRBJ1-1; 10 positions match TRBD1. CDR1 and CDR2 from the germline V gene are SNHLY and FYNNEI. After removal of 5 bases from V and 4 bases from J, the junction contained 7 bases not matched to a gene. This CDR3 contains 15 residues. The CDR3 sequence is CASSLTGQGSTEAFF. The CDR3 nucleotides are TGTGCCAGCAGTCTAACGGGACAGGGGAGCACTGAAGCTTTCTTT.

The rearrangement links TRBV4-3 to TRBJ2-1; 14 bases are a match to TRBD2. This CDR3 has 19 amino acids. The V gene end was trimmed by 2 bases and the J gene end by 4 bases; junction bases not matched to a gene: 10. Per germline, CDR1 LGHNA and CDR2 YSLEER. The CDR3 DNA is TGCGCCAGCAGCCAACGGACCCCGGGACTAGCGGGGGTTTACAATGAGCAGTTCTTC. It translates to CASSQRTPGLAGVYNEQFF.